The 5 T cell receptor beta chains in this list originate from one sample, sequenced in a study of blood T cell repertoires in COVID-19. Only in-frame clones appear in the TCRdb table, and some are missing; sequencing was by immunoSEQ multiplex PCR. The repertoire holds roughly 200,000 clones, with 85% to 90% as singletons. The specimen sequenced was PBMCs or T cells enriched from blood (not recorded which). The receptors were sampled from a woman aged 30 to 39 with acute COVID-19.

V is TRBV2 and J is TRBJ1-3, with 9 bases fitting TRBD1. Per germline, CDR1 SNHLY and CDR2 FYNNEI. The CDR3 is made up of 13 amino acids. The V and J ends lost 8 bases and 1 base, in that order; junction bases with no gene match: 0. CDR3 coding DNA: TGTGCCAGCGACAGGGGGTCTGGAAACACCATATATTTT. This gives the protein CASDRGSGNTIYF.

The genes are TRBV7-7 and TRBJ2-5; TRBD1 is a possible D gene (6 bases). CDR1 and CDR2 (germline): SSHAT, FNYEAQ (reference sequence). V lost 1 base and J lost 5, with 14 bases in between. This CDR3 spans 15 amino acids. Here the CDR3 reads CASSLGGARGETQYF. CDR3 coding DNA: TGTGCCAGCAGCTTAGGAGGGGCTAGGGGGGAGACCCAGTACTTC.

This chain connects TRBV29-1 to TRBJ1-1; possible D gene TRBD1, 5 bases. Per germline, CDR1 SQVTM and CDR2 ANQGSEA. V was clipped by 4 bases and J by 4 bases, with 19 bases between them. CDR3 size: 15 residues. Here the CDR3 DNA reads TGCAGCGTTGGGTCGAAGGCAGGGCGGTTCACTGAAGCTTTCTTT. Encoded protein: CSVGSKAGRFTEAFF.

The CDR3 is CSVAGTGMSGANVLTF. CDR3 DNA sequence: TGCAGCGTTGCCGGGACAGGGATGTCTGGGGCCAACGTCCTGACTTTC. V is TRBV29-1 and J is TRBJ2-6, with 9 bases that match TRBD1. Germline CDR1 reads SQVTM; CDR2 reads ANQGSEA. V shed 4 bases and J 1 base; nucleotides not matched to a gene: 5. The length of the CDR3 is 16 residues. The full variable domain, with the rest looked up from reference TRBV29-1 and TRBJ2-6, is SAVISQKPSRDICQRGTSLTIQCQVDSQVTMMFWYRQQPGQSLTLIATANQGSEATYESGFVIDKFPISRPNLTFSTLTVSNMSPEDSSIYLCSVAGTGMSGANVLTFGAGSRLTVL.

The J gene is TRBJ2-1, the V gene TRBV2; D gene uncertain. Germline V gives CDR1 SNHLY, CDR2 FYNNEI. V was clipped by 3 bases and J by 0 bases, with 9 bases between them. This CDR3 spans 15 amino acids. This CDR3 is CASSEELLSYNEQFF. Here the CDR3 DNA reads TGTGCCAGCAGTGAGGAGCTGCTCTCCTACAATGAGCAGTTCTTC. Supplemented by reference TRBV2 and TRBJ2-1, the full variable domain reads EPEVTQTPSHQVTQMGQEVILRCVPISNHLYFYWYRQILGQKVEFLVSFYNNEISEKSEIFDDQFSVERPDGSNFTLKIRSTKLEDSAMYFCASSEELLSYNEQFFGPGTRLTVL.